This entry describes one TCR beta chain. The entry originates in a study of blood T cells in healthy people across ages. The donors, all healthy, were Caucasians living in Russia, aged about 6 to 100. V lost 2 bases and J 8 bases, leaving 16 bases between the germline ends. Germline V CDR1 and CDR2: SGHTA, FQGNSA. CDR3 length equals 15 residues. Combining a sample-barcoded 5' primer with a J-beta primer mix, a second PCR ran for roughly 7 to 12 cycles. TCRdb ran MiXCR on the 5' RACE reads and lists one entry per CDR3 protein. The sample carries 910,000 or so distinct CDR3 sequences, roughly half recorded once.

The chain uses TRBV7-2 and TRBJ2-1; D tentatively reads TRBD1 or TRBD2 (6 bases each). The specimen sequenced was blood. The TCR sequence derives from a woman aged 60-75 years in good health. DNA of the CDR3: TGTGCCAGCAGCTTACGGGGGCTCCCCCAGGATGAGCAGTTCTTC. Translating it yields CASSLRGLPQDEQFF.